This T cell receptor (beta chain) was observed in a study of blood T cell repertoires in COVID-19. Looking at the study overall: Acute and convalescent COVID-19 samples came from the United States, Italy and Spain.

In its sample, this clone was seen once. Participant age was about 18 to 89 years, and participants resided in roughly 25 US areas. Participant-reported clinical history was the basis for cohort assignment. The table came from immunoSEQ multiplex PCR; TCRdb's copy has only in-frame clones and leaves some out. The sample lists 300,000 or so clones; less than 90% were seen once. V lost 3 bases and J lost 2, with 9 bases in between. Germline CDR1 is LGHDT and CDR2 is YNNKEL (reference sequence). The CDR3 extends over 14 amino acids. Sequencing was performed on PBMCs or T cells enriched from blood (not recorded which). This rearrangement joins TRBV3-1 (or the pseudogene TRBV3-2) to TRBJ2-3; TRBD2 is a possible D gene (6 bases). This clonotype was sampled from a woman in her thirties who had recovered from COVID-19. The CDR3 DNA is TGTGCCAGCAGCCACCGGGGGACCACAGATACGCAGTATTTT. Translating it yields CASSHRGTTDTQYF.